These 26 T cell receptor beta chains were sequenced from one sample in a study of blood T cell repertoires in COVID-19. Here immunoSEQ multiplex PCR was the method, and the copy in TCRdb shows in-frame clones only, minus some. The sample yields approximately 85,000 clones, 90% seen once. Sequencing was carried out using peripheral blood. The receptors stem from a woman of 80 years or more with active or convalescent COVID-19.

As DNA, the CDR3 is TGTGCCAGCAGCCAATTGGCGGGGGGATACGGGGAGCTGTTTTTT. Residues: CASSQLAGGYGELFF. The chain joins TRBV5-4 to TRBJ2-2, with 8 bases that match TRBD2. The CDR3 is 15 amino acids. Germline assignment: CDR1 SGHNT and CDR2 YYREEE (reference sequence). The J segment lost 7 bases and the V segment lost 4 bases, leaving 9 bases of the junction unmatched.

This clone was counted a single time. The J gene is TRBJ2-2, the V gene TRBV18; 11 nucleotides line up with TRBD1. The CDR3 is 15 amino acids. Unmatched junction bases numbered 1, after V lost 2 bases and J lost 5 bases. The germline CDR1 and CDR2 sequences are KGHSH and LQKENI. The DNA for the CDR3 is TGTGCCAGCTCACCAGGGACAGGGGGAACCGGGGAGCTGTTTTTT. Protein: CASSPGTGGTGELFF.

The CDR3: CASALARTDTQYF. The CDR3 nucleotides are TGTGCCAGCGCCCTCGCTCGGACAGATACGCAGTATTTT. The J gene is TRBJ2-3, the V gene TRBV7-2, with D uncertain. The CDR3 length is 13 residues. CDR1 and CDR2 (germline): SGHTA, FQGNSA. The ends were cut back, 8 bases at V and 3 bases at J, with 12 bases in the middle.

The V gene is TRBV5-4, the J gene TRBJ2-3; 13 bases map to TRBD2. With V trimmed by 4 bases and J by 5 bases, 16 bases remained unmatched. Germline CDR1 reads SGHNT; CDR2 reads YYREEE (reference sequence). The CDR3 loop spans 19 amino acids. In DNA, the CDR3 is TGTGCCAGCAGCCCCTGGGGACTAGCGGGACTTCCTGGTGGAGATACGCAGTATTTT. It codes for CASSPWGLAGLPGGDTQYF.

This sequence joins TRBV7-2 and TRBJ2-3, with TRBD2 matching over 10 bases. With V trimmed by 5 bases and J by 4 bases, 9 bases remained unmatched. CDR1 is SGHTA and CDR2 is FQGNSA in the germline V gene. This CDR3 comprises 16 residues. The CDR3 region is CASSAASGSLPDTQYF. CDR3 nucleotide sequence: TGTGCCAGCAGCGCAGCTAGCGGGAGCCTCCCAGATACGCAGTATTTT.

The V and J genes are TRBV29-1 and TRBJ1-1, with TRBD1 matching over 7 bases. Germline trimming cut 5 bases from V and 4 bases from J; bases unmatched to any gene: 10. This CDR3 is 14 amino acids long. Germline V gene lookup returns CDR1 SQVTM and CDR2 ANQGSEA. For the CDR3, the DNA is TGCAGCGTTCTAGGGGGCGCGGGGAGCACTGAAGCTTTCTTT. Its protein product is CSVLGGAGSTEAFF.

The chain recombines TRBV12-3 or TRBV12-4 with TRBJ1-2; TRBD1 aligns across 7 bases. V shed 7 bases and J 5 bases; nucleotides not matched to a gene: 7. The CDR3 length is 13 residues. DNA of the CDR3: TGTGCCAGCACTGAGGGGGCTGGGTATGGCTACACCTTC. Translating gives CASTEGAGYGYTF.

The chain recombines TRBV6-5 with TRBJ1-4, with D possibly being TRBD1 (6 bases). The CDR3 length is 14 residues. Between the trimmed V and J ends, which lost 6 bases and 4 bases, there was a span of 12 bases. Germline values: CDR1 MNHEY, CDR2 SVGAGI. The CDR3 spells CASRTGLGNEKLFF. The CDR3 coding sequence is TGTGCCAGCAGGACAGGTCTAGGTAATGAAAAACTGTTTTTT.

This chain connects TRBV19 to TRBJ2-4, with 8 bases identical to TRBD1. Per the germline V gene, CDR1 is LNHDA and CDR2 is SQIVND (reference sequence). V was pared by 5 bases and J by 1 base, with 4 bases of the junction left unmatched. This CDR3 region has 15 residues. This CDR3 is CASSRTGPAKNIQYF. The CDR3 bases are TGTGCCAGTAGTCGGACAGGGCCTGCCAAAAACATTCAGTACTTC.

The chain carries TRBV28 and TRBJ1-3; D gene unclear. Germline V gene data show CDR1 as MDHEN and CDR2 as SYDVKM. There are 15 residues in the CDR3. V was clipped by 5 bases and J by 2 bases, with 13 bases between them. The CDR3 is CASSPTGGAGNTIYF. In DNA form, the CDR3 reads TGTGCCAGCAGTCCGACTGGTGGAGCTGGAAACACCATATATTTT.

CDR3 in amino acids: CASSFTSGPYQETQYF. The DNA for the CDR3 is TGTGCCAGCAGCTTCACTAGCGGGCCTTACCAAGAGACCCAGTACTTC. J is TRBJ2-5 and V is TRBV5-8; 9 positions match TRBD2. This CDR3 is 16 amino acids long. Germline assignment: CDR1 SGHTS and CDR2 YDEGEE. J was trimmed by 0 bases and V by 2 bases; bases with no gene match: 5.

This chain links TRBV11-2 with TRBJ2-3; TRBD2 matches 7 bases. With V trimmed by 0 bases and J by 2 bases, 8 bases remained unmatched. The CDR3 totals 17 residues. The germline V gene has CDR1 SGHAT and CDR2 FQNNGV. Here the CDR3 reads CASSLDRGGSPTDTQYF. CDR3 nucleotides: TGTGCCAGCAGCTTAGATCGGGGAGGGAGCCCCACAGATACGCAGTATTTT.

Details on this clone: Distinct nucleotide sequences in the sample also encode this CDR3. This chain links TRBV12-3 or TRBV12-4 with TRBJ1-1; D perhaps matches TRBD1 (6 bases). The CDR3 contains 13 residues. Trimming removed 4 bases from V and 5 bases from J, with 11 bases in between. CDR3 region: CASSSTGRTEAFF. DNA for the CDR3: TGTGCCAGCAGTTCCACAGGGAGAACTGAAGCTTTCTTT.

The chain links TRBV28 to TRBJ2-1, with 11 bases fitting TRBD1. Looked up from germline, CDR1 is MDHEN and CDR2 is SYDVKM. V gave up 8 bases and J gave up 10 bases; unmatched junction bases: 7. CDR3 length equals 13 residues. CDR3 sequence reads: CASLGQGAGEQFF. The CDR3, as DNA: TGTGCCAGCCTCGGACAGGGGGCAGGAGAGCAGTTCTTC.

The chain joins TRBV7-2 to TRBJ2-5; 9 nucleotides align to TRBD2. This CDR3 has 15 amino acids. Germline trimming cut 2 bases from V and 2 bases from J; bases unmatched to any gene: 3. CDR1 and CDR2 from the germline V gene are SGHTA and FQGNSA. CDR3 DNA: TGTGCCAGCAGCTTACAGCGGGGGGAGCAAGAGACCCAGTACTTC. This sequence encodes CASSLQRGEQETQYF.

This chain joins TRBV27 and TRBJ1-1; 8 nucleotides line up with TRBD1. The CDR3 is 14 residues long. Unmatched junction bases numbered 7, after V lost 7 bases and J lost 3 bases. The germline gives CDR1 MNHEY, CDR2 SMNVEV (reference sequence). The CDR3 reads CASIGQGGDTEAFF. The CDR3 DNA is TGTGCCAGCATTGGACAGGGAGGAGACACTGAAGCTTTCTTT.

This chain connects TRBV7-2 to TRBJ1-6; unclear D gene. The CDR3 consists of 13 residues. Germline V gene data show CDR1 as SGHTA and CDR2 as FQGNSA. V was clipped by 0 bases and J by 11 bases, with 8 bases between them. The CDR3 sequence is CASSLAGRTPLHF. In nucleotides, the CDR3 is TGTGCCAGCAGCTTAGCAGGGAGGACACCCCTCCACTTT.

This chain joins TRBV5-1 and TRBJ2-1, with 8 positions matching TRBD2. The CDR3 is 15 residues long. Germline V gene data show CDR1 as SGHRS and CDR2 as YFSETQ. J lost 6 bases, V lost 1 base, and 6 bases had no gene match. The CDR3 nucleotides read TGCGCCAGCAGCTTGTATCAGCGGGAGTCCAATGAGCAGTTCTTC. It specifies CASSLYQRESNEQFF.

The chain joins TRBV7-8 to TRBJ1-4; possible D gene TRBD1, 5 bases. Germline V gene data show CDR1 as SGHVS and CDR2 as FQNEAQ. The V gene lost 4 bases and the J gene lost 2 bases, with 14 bases spanning the gap. There are 16 residues in the CDR3. The DNA for the CDR3 is TGTGCCAGCAGCTCCCAGGGTATTGGGACTAATGAAAAACTGTTTTTT. Translating gives CASSSQGIGTNEKLFF.

The chain is built from TRBV7-9 and TRBJ1-5, with D possibly matching TRBD1 (6 bases). Deletions cut 3 bases from V and 4 bases from J, with 10 bases between. Germline CDR1 reads SEHNR; CDR2 reads FQNEAQ (reference sequence). The CDR3 sequence is 14 residues long. Written as DNA, the CDR3 is TGTGCCAGCAGCTTCCGAGGACAGAATCAGCCCCAGCATTTT. The encoded protein is CASSFRGQNQPQHF.

This rearrangement joins TRBV3-1 (or the pseudogene TRBV3-2) to TRBJ2-5; 7 bases map to TRBD1. CDR1 and CDR2 from the germline V gene are LGHDT and YNNKEL (reference sequence). Trimming at V came to 4 bases and at J to 1 base, leaving 6 bases not matched to a gene. The CDR3 length is 15 residues. The CDR3 is CASSLRQGTQETQYF. CDR3 coding DNA: TGTGCCAGCAGCCTTAGACAGGGTACCCAAGAGACCCAGTACTTC.

This rearrangement joins TRBV7-9 to TRBJ1-5; 11 positions match TRBD1. Germline-derived CDR1 and CDR2 are SEHNR and FQNEAQ (reference sequence). The CDR3 spans 17 residues. The V and J ends lost 5 bases and 6 bases, in that order; junction bases with no gene match: 12. The CDR3 is CASSNTWTGGGGQPQHF. The CDR3 nucleotides read TGTGCCAGCAGCAACACCTGGACAGGGGGCGGGGGTCAGCCCCAGCATTTT.

V and J are TRBV12-3 or TRBV12-4 and TRBJ1-4; D unresolved. Trimming took off 4 bases at V and 5 bases at J, with 8 bases between the two ends. The CDR3 extends over 13 amino acids. The CDR3 DNA reads as TGTGCCAGCAGTTCCTCCCAGAATGAAAAACTGTTTTTT. Amino acid sequence: CASSSSQNEKLFF.

This clone was detected once. The genes are TRBV28 and TRBJ1-6; TRBD1 matches at 7 bases. With V trimmed by 7 bases and J by 3 bases, 9 bases remained unmatched. Germline assignment: CDR1 MDHEN and CDR2 SYDVKM. There are 16 residues in the CDR3. CDR3 nucleotides: TGTGCCAGCACTGACAGGGCGTTTAACTATAATTCACCCCTCCACTTT. It codes for CASTDRAFNYNSPLHF.

V gene TRBV27 combines with J gene TRBJ1-2; D is unresolved. CDR3 size: 14 residues. The V gene lost 6 bases and the J gene lost 1 base, with 12 bases spanning the gap. In germline, CDR1 is MNHEY, CDR2 SMNVEV (reference sequence). Written as DNA, the CDR3 is TGTGCCAGCAGATCCAGCGGAGGTAACTATGGCTACACCTTC. Its translation is CASRSSGGNYGYTF.

The gene calls are TRBV11-2 and TRBJ2-3, with 10 bases aligning to TRBD2. V dropped 5 bases and J dropped 2; count of bases not matched to a gene: 10. The CDR3 covers 17 residues. Germline CDR1 SGHAT, CDR2 FQNNGV. The CDR3 DNA sequence: TGTGCCAGCAGCCCCGCCTCGGGACTAGCGCCCACAGATACGCAGTATTTT. Translating it yields CASSPASGLAPTDTQYF.